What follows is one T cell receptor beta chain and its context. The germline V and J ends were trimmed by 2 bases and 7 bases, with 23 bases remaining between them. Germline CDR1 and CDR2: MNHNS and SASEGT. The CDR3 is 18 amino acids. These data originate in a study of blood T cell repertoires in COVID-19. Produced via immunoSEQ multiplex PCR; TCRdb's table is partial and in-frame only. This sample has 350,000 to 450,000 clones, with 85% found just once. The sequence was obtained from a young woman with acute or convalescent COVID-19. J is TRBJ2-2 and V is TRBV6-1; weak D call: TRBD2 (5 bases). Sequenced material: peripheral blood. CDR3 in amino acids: CASSERLGSEVVNGELFF. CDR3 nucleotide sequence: TGTGCCAGCAGTGAACGGTTGGGTAGCGAGGTTGTTAACGGGGAGCTGTTTTTT.